This T cell receptor beta chain emerged from a study of CD8 T cells in ankylosing spondylitis. General observations from the study: Matched synovial fluid from ankylosing spondylitis patients was reported to be enriched for disease-linked clones. Within peripheral blood, clones linked to disease were CD8+ and relatively rare. Past research had described some motif variants in reactive arthritis synovial fluid and blood.

The germline V gene has CDR1 LNHNV and CDR2 YYDKDF (reference sequence). The CDR3 runs to 14 residues. Trimming took off 1 base at V and 1 base at J, with 7 bases between the two ends. In making TCR beta libraries, quantitative 5'-RACE with molecular barcodes was used. TCRdb re-analysed the 5' RACE reads in MiXCR, keeping a single row per CDR3 protein. Of roughly 180,000 distinct CDR3 sequences listed, 10% to 15% are singletons. This clonotype was counted many times. The antigen remains undetermined. The chain carries TRBV15 and TRBJ1-1; a weak D match, TRBD1 (6 bases). The sequencing input was blood, either unsorted or a sorted T cell fraction (not recorded which). This sequence originates from a female donor with ankylosing spondylitis or in good health (not recorded which). The CDR3 nucleotides read TGTGCCACCAGCAGAGTAGGGGGGAACACTGAAGCTTTCTTT. This encodes CATSRVGGNTEAFF. Using reference TRBV15 and TRBJ1-1 for the parts outside the CDR3, the full variable domain is DAMVIQNPRYQVTQFGKPVTLSCSQTLNHNVMYWYQQKSSQAPKLLFHYYDKDFNNEADTPDNFQSRRPNTSFCFLDIRSPGLGDTAMYLCATSRVGGNTEAFFGQGTRLTVV.